This T cell receptor (beta chain) was recovered during a study of T cell responses to AZD1222 COVID-19 vaccine. Overall study results and limits: The donor group comprised mostly white British people and more females; the analysis possibly underestimated clonal diversity. Among vaccine-associated CD4 TCRs, coverage spanned spike, with dominance at 160-218 and 743-854. Recipients of two AZD1222 doses showed rising Spike-specific TCR breadth and depth. Reports indicate that nearly half of spike-specific TCRs are directed at unmutated variant regions.

This clone came up a few times. Its antigen is unknown. CDR1 and CDR2 (germline): SGHRS, YFSETQ. Trimming at V came to 0 bases and at J to 7 bases, leaving 6 bases not matched to a gene. This CDR3 comprises 16 residues. Produced via immunoSEQ multiplex PCR; TCRdb's table is partial and in-frame only. The sample consists of roughly 120,000 clones, about 89% of them appearing once. The sequencing here drew on peripheral blood, taken on day 0 of AZD1222 vaccination. The TCR was taken from an adult in good health. V and J are TRBV5-1 and TRBJ2-1; TRBD2 matches at 11 bases. CDR3 nucleotides: TGCGCCAGCAGCTTGGGTAGCGGGGGGGCATGGAATGAGCAGTTCTTC. Translated, it gives CASSLGSGGAWNEQFF.